A single sample is the source of the 21 T cell receptor beta chains below, sequenced in a study of blood T cell repertoires in COVID-19. The protocol was immunoSEQ multiplex PCR, while the TCRdb copy is restricted to in-frame clones and leaves out a portion. The sample lists about 220,000 clones; more than 65% were seen once. The sample taken for sequencing was peripheral blood. These receptors all come from a man aged 45-65 years with active or convalescent COVID-19.

The chain links TRBV5-1 to TRBJ2-1, with 9 bases aligning to TRBD2. Germline V gene lookup returns CDR1 SGHRS and CDR2 YFSETQ. V shed 3 bases and J 5 bases; nucleotides not matched to a gene: 6. The CDR3 spans 15 residues. This CDR3 reads CASSSGTSIDNEQFF. In DNA form, the CDR3 reads TGCGCCAGCAGCTCCGGGACTAGCATCGACAATGAGCAGTTCTTC.

This clone occurred once. The rearrangement links TRBV30 to TRBJ1-2, with D uncertain. The germline V and J ends were trimmed by 2 bases and 10 bases, with 11 bases remaining between them. The CDR3 spans 11 residues. In germline, CDR1 is GTSNPN, CDR2 SVGIG (reference sequence). The CDR3: CAWSRQAHYTF. The CDR3 DNA is TGTGCCTGGAGTCGTCAGGCACACTACACCTTC.

V gene TRBV13 combines with J gene TRBJ2-2; 9 nucleotides align to TRBD2. The CDR3 runs 15 residues. From germline, CDR1 is PRHDT and CDR2 FYEKMQ (reference sequence). V was pared by 5 bases and J by 3 bases, with 4 bases of the junction left unmatched. The CDR3 region is CASSRLAEYTGELFF. The CDR3 nucleotides read TGTGCCAGCAGCCGACTAGCGGAATACACCGGGGAGCTGTTTTTT.

V gene TRBV6-2 or TRBV6-3 combines with J gene TRBJ1-1, with a tentative D call TRBD1 (6 bases). V lost 6 bases to trimming and J lost 10 bases, with 27 bases between them. Germline assignment: CDR1 MNHEY and CDR2 SVGEGT. CDR3 length: 16 amino acids. CDR3 amino acids: CASSSGRGFITSGAFF. In DNA, the CDR3 is TGTGCCAGCAGCTCCGGCAGGGGTTTTATCACGAGTGGAGCTTTCTTT.

The rearrangement uses TRBV15 and TRBJ2-3; D unresolved. The CDR3 sequence is 12 residues long. Trimming shortened V by 2 bases and J by 3 bases, and 3 bases separated the two germline ends. CDR1 LNHNV and CDR2 YYDKDF come from the germline V gene (reference sequence). This chain's CDR3 is CATSRITDTQYF. The DNA of the CDR3 is TGTGCCACCAGCAGAATAACAGATACGCAGTATTTT.

This clone was detected only once. This rearrangement joins TRBV7-2 to TRBJ1-5; D is possibly TRBD1 (5 bases). Germline-derived CDR1 and CDR2 are SGHTA and FQGNSA. The CDR3 consists of 16 residues. The V gene lost 4 bases and the J gene lost 1 base, with 14 bases spanning the gap. The CDR3 is CASSSVAGLSNQPQHF. CDR3 coding DNA: TGTGCCAGCAGCTCCGTTGCAGGGCTAAGCAATCAGCCCCAGCATTTT.

The rearrangement uses TRBV9 and TRBJ2-1; no firm D call. The CDR3 spans 13 residues. The V end was cut by 4 bases, the J end by 7 bases, with 12 bases between. Germline values: CDR1 SGDLS, CDR2 YYNGEE. The CDR3 DNA reads as TGTGCCAGCAGCAAAGCGAGTGGGAATGAGCAGTTCTTC. Amino acids: CASSKASGNEQFF.

This chain links TRBV10-3 with TRBJ1-3; D is ambiguous. V dropped 0 bases and J dropped 0 bases, with 6 bases sitting between them. The CDR3 runs to 15 residues. In germline, CDR1 is ENHRY, CDR2 SYGVKD. The CDR3 here is CAISESVYSGNTIYF. The CDR3 region has the DNA TGTGCCATCAGTGAGTCCGTCTACTCTGGAAACACCATATATTTT.

The CDR3 nucleotides are TGTGCCACCAGTGATTCGACAGGGGCTGGAAGCACAGATACGCAGTATTTT. It is translated as CATSDSTGAGSTDTQYF. The chain uses TRBV24-1 and TRBJ2-3; TRBD1 aligns across 8 bases. Trimming removed 2 bases from V and 0 bases from J; junction bases left unmatched: 6. Germline CDR1 is KGHDR and CDR2 is SFDVKD. The CDR3 is 17 residues long.

This clone occurred once. The rearrangement joins TRBV2 to TRBJ1-1, with TRBD1 matching over 11 bases. The V gene end was trimmed by 7 bases and the J gene end by 1 base; junction bases not matched to a gene: 5. Germline V gives CDR1 SNHLY, CDR2 FYNNEI. The CDR3 contains 15 residues. CDR3 protein: CASIGQGAKNTEAFF. In DNA form, the CDR3 reads TGTGCCAGCATAGGACAGGGGGCAAAGAACACTGAAGCTTTCTTT.

The V and J genes are TRBV7-2 and TRBJ2-5; D perhaps matches TRBD2 (5 bases). The ends were cut back, 5 bases at V and 4 bases at J, with 8 bases in the middle. The germline CDR1 and CDR2 sequences are SGHTA and FQGNSA. This CDR3 region has 12 residues. CDR3 coding DNA: TGTGCCAGCAGCCGGACTTTAGAGACCCAGTACTTC. Translated: CASSRTLETQYF. Filled out from reference TRBV7-2 and TRBJ2-5, the complete variable domain reads GAGVSQSPSNKVTEKGKDVELRCDPISGHTALYWYRQSLGQGLEFLIYFQGNSAPDKSGLPSDRFSAERTGGSVSTLTIQRTQQEDSAVYLCASSRTLETQYFGPGTRLLVL.

The rearrangement joins TRBV7-8 to TRBJ1-3; maybe TRBD1 (6 bases). The CDR3 is made up of 17 amino acids. Germline assignment: CDR1 SGHVS and CDR2 FQNEAQ. V was trimmed by 5 bases and J by 0 bases, leaving 17 bases between them. CDR3 residues: CASSPYRVPISGNTIYF. The CDR3 DNA reads as TGTGCCAGCAGCCCGTACAGGGTTCCCATCTCTGGAAACACCATATATTTT.

The chain couples TRBV5-6 to TRBJ2-7; the match to TRBD1 covers 7 bases. The V gene end was trimmed by 5 bases and the J gene end by 4 bases; junction bases not matched to a gene: 6. Germline values: CDR1 SGHDT, CDR2 YYEEEE. The CDR3 has 13 amino acids. The CDR3 region is CASSRQGEYEQYV. For the CDR3, the DNA is TGTGCCAGCAGTCGACAGGGCGAGTACGAGCAGTACGTC.

This clone has a single count. The V gene is TRBV18, the J gene TRBJ1-4, with 9 bases aligning to TRBD1. The ends lost 3 bases at V and 10 bases at J; junction bases unmatched: 6. The CDR3 spans 14 residues. Germline CDR1 KGHSH, CDR2 LQKENI. Written as DNA, the CDR3 is TGTGCCAGCTCACCGGGGACAGGGACCGGAAAACTGTTTTTT. Amino acid sequence: CASSPGTGTGKLFF.

The V call is TRBV7-8, the J call TRBJ2-1; 10 nucleotides align to TRBD2. The CDR3 runs 16 residues. Germline trimming cut 5 bases from V and 0 bases from J; bases unmatched to any gene: 4. CDR1 is SGHVS, CDR2 FQNEAQ, per germline. This CDR3 reads CASSPSGRASYNEQFF. CDR3 in DNA: TGTGCCAGCAGCCCGAGCGGGAGGGCCTCCTACAATGAGCAGTTCTTC.

V and J are TRBV15 and TRBJ2-3, with TRBD2 matching over 11 bases. The CDR3 loop spans 16 amino acids. V gave up 3 bases and J gave up 6 bases; unmatched junction bases: 8. Germline V gene data show CDR1 as LNHNV and CDR2 as YYDKDF (reference sequence). The CDR3 spells CATSRVFSGGADTQYF. CDR3 coding DNA: TGTGCCACCAGCAGGGTATTTAGCGGGGGGGCGGATACGCAGTATTTT.

The chain couples TRBV7-2 to TRBJ2-3, with 7 bases aligning to TRBD1. The CDR3 has 14 residues. V shed 5 bases, J shed 3 bases, and the junction held 5 bases outside the gene matches. CDR1 is SGHTA and CDR2 is FQGNSA in the germline V gene. CDR3 in amino acids: CASSPNRGTDTQYF. DNA of the CDR3: TGTGCCAGCAGCCCTAACAGGGGAACAGATACGCAGTATTTT. The full variable domain, completed using reference TRBV7-2 and TRBJ2-3, is GAGVSQSPSNKVTEKGKDVELRCDPISGHTALYWYRQSLGQGLEFLIYFQGNSAPDKSGLPSDRFSAERTGGSVSTLTIQRTQQEDSAVYLCASSPNRGTDTQYFGPGTRLTVL.

The chain joins TRBV2 to TRBJ1-1, with D tentatively TRBD1 (6 bases). Germline CDR1 and CDR2: SNHLY and FYNNEI. The CDR3 has 14 residues. V was pared by 6 bases and J by 4 bases, with 15 bases between. CDR3 sequence reads: CASSEQGMGTEAFF. The CDR3 DNA sequence: TGTGCCAGCAGCGAACAGGGTATGGGCACTGAAGCTTTCTTT.

The rearrangement joins TRBV5-6 to TRBJ2-3; TRBD1 matches 9 bases. Unmatched junction bases numbered 4, after V lost 0 bases and J lost 5 bases. Germline V gene sequence: CDR1 SGHDT, CDR2 YYEEEE. The CDR3 loop spans 15 amino acids. CDR3 in amino acids: CASSLGGQGLDTQYF. Here the CDR3 DNA reads TGTGCCAGCAGCTTGGGGGGACAGGGATTAGATACGCAGTATTTT.

This clone was seen just once. The chain is built from TRBV4-3 and TRBJ1-6, with 7 bases identical to TRBD1. Trimming removed 1 base from V and 5 bases from J; junction bases left unmatched: 2. The germline V gene has CDR1 LGHNA and CDR2 YSLEER. CDR3 length: 15 amino acids. In DNA, the CDR3 is TGCGCCAGCAGCCAAGTAGGGACAGATAATTCACCCCTCCACTTT. Translation: CASSQVGTDNSPLHF.

The table lists this clone with a count of one. The V and J genes are TRBV18 and TRBJ1-2; 7 bases agree with TRBD1. The CDR3 is 17 residues long. V gave up 3 bases and J gave up 1 base; unmatched junction bases: 11. Germline CDR1 KGHSH, CDR2 LQKENI. CDR3 bases: TGTGCCAGCTCACCCTCCAGGACAGGCATGAATAACTATGGCTACACCTTC. The encoded protein is CASSPSRTGMNNYGYTF.